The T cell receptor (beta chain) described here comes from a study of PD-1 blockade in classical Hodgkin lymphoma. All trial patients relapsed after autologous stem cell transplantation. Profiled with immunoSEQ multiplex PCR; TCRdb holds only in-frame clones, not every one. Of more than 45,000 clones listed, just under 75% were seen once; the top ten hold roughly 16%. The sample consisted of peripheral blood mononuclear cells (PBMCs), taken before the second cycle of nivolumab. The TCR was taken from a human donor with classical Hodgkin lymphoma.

CDR3 loop: CASSYVGNQPQHF. As DNA, the CDR3 is TGTGCCAGCAGCTATGTAGGTAATCAGCCCCAGCATTTT. The genes are TRBV7-2 and TRBJ1-5; no clear D gene. The V end was cut by 4 bases, the J end by 4 bases, with 8 bases between. The germline V gene has CDR1 SGHTA and CDR2 FQGNSA. This CDR3 is built from 13 residues.